Below are 17 T cell receptor beta chains sequenced from a single sample in a study of human T cells and chemical hapten exposure. TCRdb re-analysed the RACE reads in MiXCR, keeping a single row per CDR3 protein. The sample carries a few hundred thousand distinct CDR3 sequences, roughly 6% recorded once. The sample's time point: patch test 2, 6 weeks after DPC sensitization. Treatment given: therapeutic diphenylcyclopropenone sensitization with weekly scalp DPC. Source: whole blood, taken in connection with sensitization to the hapten diphenylcyclopropenone (DPC). All receptors derive from a woman younger than 30 with alopecia areata. Some clones in this sample may be carry-over from other donors' samples.

This clonotype was observed at least ten times. The chain joins TRBV20-1 to TRBJ2-3; D is unclear. The germline V gene encodes CDR1 DFQATT and CDR2 SNEGSKA (reference sequence). V lost 6 bases and J 4 bases, leaving 11 bases between the germline ends. The CDR3 length is 12 residues. The CDR3 here is CSARPQADTQYF. CDR3 nucleotides: TGCAGTGCACGTCCCCAGGCAGATACGCAGTATTTT.

There are many counts of this clonotype. The chain has TRBV4-3 and TRBJ1-1, with a weak D call TRBD1 (6 bases). V was clipped by 1 base and J by 0 bases, with 15 bases between them. Looked up from germline, CDR1 is LGHNA and CDR2 is YSLEER. The length of the CDR3 is 17 residues. The CDR3 sequence: CASSQGPDSLMNTEAFF. The CDR3 DNA reads as TGCGCCAGCAGCCAAGGCCCGGACAGTCTCATGAACACTGAAGCTTTCTTT.

The chain carries TRBV12-3 or TRBV12-4 and TRBJ1-6; D is perhaps TRBD1 (5 bases). This CDR3 has 15 residues. Between the trimmed V and J ends, which lost 4 bases and 0 bases, there was a span of 7 bases. DNA of the CDR3: TGTGCCAGCAGTTACAGGAGCTCCTATAATTCACCCCTCCACTTT. Amino acid sequence: CASSYRSSYNSPLHF.

This clonotype was recorded many times. The gene calls are TRBV18 and TRBJ1-6, with unresolved D. The ends were cut back, 1 base at V and 1 base at J, with 8 bases in the middle. This CDR3 is 16 amino acids long. Germline CDR1 is KGHSH and CDR2 is LQKENI. The CDR3 is CASSPRAGSYNSPLHF. Here the CDR3 DNA reads TGTGCCAGCTCACCACGTGCAGGTTCCTATAATTCACCCCTCCACTTT.

This clonotype occurred a few times. J is TRBJ2-2 and V is TRBV6-5; D could derive from TRBD1 or TRBD2 (5 bases each). The V end was cut by 2 bases, the J end by 3 bases, with 16 bases between. This CDR3 spans 17 amino acids. Looked up from germline, CDR1 is MNHEY and CDR2 is SVGAGI. The CDR3 DNA reads as TGTGCCAGCAGTTACGGTTTGAGGGGCCACTACACCGGGGAGCTGTTTTTT. As protein: CASSYGLRGHYTGELFF.

This clonotype has more than one count but fewer than ten. The chain carries TRBV6-5 and TRBJ2-3; D unclear. CDR1 and CDR2 from the germline V gene are MNHEY and SVGAGI. V lost 6 bases, J lost 5 bases, and 15 bases lay in between. The CDR3 covers 14 residues. The CDR3 DNA is TGTGCCAGCAGCCCCCAAGCCCCCGGAGATACGCAGTATTTT. Encoded protein: CASSPQAPGDTQYF.

The V and J genes are TRBV6-5 and TRBJ1-2; tentatively, D is TRBD1 (6 bases). With 0 bases removed from V and 8 bases from J, the gap between germline ends came to 22 bases. CDR3 size: 17 residues. Germline V gene lookup returns CDR1 MNHEY and CDR2 SVGAGI. The CDR3 DNA sequence: TGTGCCAGCAGTTACTCGAGTCCGGGGGCTGGGGTGTCAGGCTACACCTTC. Its protein is CASSYSSPGAGVSGYTF.

The chain uses TRBV5-1 and TRBJ1-1; 7 bases fit TRBD1. This CDR3 spans 15 amino acids. Germline-derived CDR1 and CDR2 are SGHRS and YFSETQ. With V trimmed by 4 bases and J by 0 bases, 6 bases remained unmatched. CDR3 region: CASSTDGQVNTEAFF. DNA of the CDR3: TGCGCCAGCAGCACGGATGGACAGGTGAACACTGAAGCTTTCTTT.

This clonotype has at least ten counts. The J gene is TRBJ1-1, the V gene TRBV29-1; a weak D match, TRBD1 (5 bases). Germline CDR1 reads SQVTM; CDR2 reads ANQGSEA. This CDR3 contains 13 residues. V shed 7 bases and J shed 1 base, with 13 bases lying between them. CDR3 DNA sequence: TGCAGCGGAAGAGAAGGGGAGAACACTGAAGCTTTCTTT. Translating gives CSGREGENTEAFF.

The sample holds many counts of this clonotype. The chain couples TRBV29-1 to TRBJ1-2; 9 bases are a match to TRBD1. V gave up 3 bases and J gave up 4 bases; unmatched junction bases: 6. The CDR3 runs to 14 residues. The germline V gene has CDR1 SQVTM and CDR2 ANQGSEA. In DNA form, the CDR3 reads TGCAGCGTTGATTTCAGGGACAGGGCCTATGGCTACACCTTC. This codes for CSVDFRDRAYGYTF. Filled out from reference TRBV29-1 and TRBJ1-2, the complete variable domain reads SAVISQKPSRDICQRGTSLTIQCQVDSQVTMMFWYRQQPGQSLTLIATANQGSEATYESGFVIDKFPISRPNLTFSTLTVSNMSPEDSSIYLCSVDFRDRAYGYTFGSGTRLTVV.

There are many counts of this clonotype. This chain uses TRBV12-3 or TRBV12-4 with TRBJ2-4; D perhaps matches TRBD2 (5 bases). CDR3 size: 12 residues. V gave up 5 bases and J gave up 7 bases, with 9 bases separating them. The CDR3 DNA is TGTGCCAGCAGTCGAACTAGGAACATTCAGTACTTC. The encoded protein is CASSRTRNIQYF.

There are a few counts of this clonotype. The CDR3 bases are TGCGCCAGCAGCTTGGGACAGGGGCTAGCCAAAAACATTCAGTACTTC. Translating gives CASSLGQGLAKNIQYF. The chain carries TRBV5-1 and TRBJ2-4; TRBD1 matches at 8 bases. The CDR3 is made up of 16 amino acids. V shed 0 bases, J shed 0 bases, and the junction held 2 bases outside the gene matches. Germline lookup yields CDR1 SGHRS and CDR2 YFSETQ.

This clonotype was seen only a few times. The chain joins TRBV7-3 to TRBJ2-1, with D perhaps being TRBD1 or TRBD2 (5 bases each). The CDR3 runs 14 residues. Per the germline V gene, CDR1 is SGHTA and CDR2 is FQGTGA. Trimming cost V 4 bases and J 3 bases, with 10 bases left between them. CDR3 in amino acids: CASSSGTDYNEQFF. The DNA of the CDR3 is TGTGCCAGCAGCTCGGGGACGGACTACAATGAGCAGTTCTTC.

The chain has TRBV5-1 and TRBJ2-7; D is perhaps TRBD2 (5 bases). The CDR3 length is 14 residues. Germline loops: CDR1 SGHRS, CDR2 YFSETQ. V was clipped by 3 bases and J by 2 bases, with 12 bases between them. The CDR3 spells CASSYESGAYEQYF. Here the CDR3 DNA reads TGCGCCAGCAGCTACGAATCCGGGGCCTACGAGCAGTACTTC.

In DNA form, the CDR3 reads TGCAGTGCTGGACGACAGGGTCGCTACAATGAGCAGTTCTTC. Amino acids: CSAGRQGRYNEQFF. V and J are TRBV20-1 and TRBJ2-1; 7 bases agree with TRBD1. J lost 3 bases, V lost 5 bases, and 7 bases had no gene match. Per the germline V gene, CDR1 is DFQATT and CDR2 is SNEGSKA (reference sequence). The CDR3 runs to 14 residues.

This clonotype appeared many times. The chain links TRBV12-3 or TRBV12-4 to TRBJ1-1; no clear D gene. The CDR3 is 14 residues long. Deletions cut 0 bases from V and 0 bases from J, with 5 bases between. The DNA for the CDR3 is TGTGCCAGCAGTTTAGCGACCATGAACACTGAAGCTTTCTTT. Its protein product is CASSLATMNTEAFF.

This clonotype was picked up many times. The chain recombines TRBV4-3 with TRBJ2-6, with TRBD1 as a possible D gene (5 bases). This CDR3 has 16 residues. Looked up from germline, CDR1 is LGHNA and CDR2 is YSLEER. V lost 3 bases and J lost 0, with 9 bases in between. The DNA for the CDR3 is TGCGCCAGCAGCCATGACAGTAGCTCTGGGGCCAACGTCCTGACTTTC. Protein sequence: CASSHDSSSGANVLTF.